These T cell receptor beta chains were read from a single sample in a study of cytomegalovirus exposure and HLA in healthy donors. Libraries were prepared by immunoSEQ multiplex PCR; TCRdb keeps only in-frame clonotypes and omits some of them. Seen here are 140,000 to 150,000 clones, around 77% observed once, and the top ten hold roughly 6.7%. The sequenced sample consisted of PBMCs. The receptor source for this set is a middle-aged woman in good health and CMV-seropositive. CDR3s include the opening cysteine and the closing phenylalanine or tryptophan. The order of the fields is J gene, D gene, clone size, V gene, CDR3 protein, CDR3 DNA. The D gene is left open where the match is weak. Where a row states a size, it is once, few, many or the class of an expanded clone; other rows omit it.

TRBJ1-3 . few TRBV2 CASSQEPGNTIYF TGTGCCAGCAGTCAGGAACCTGGAAACACCATATATTTT
TRBJ2-3 TRBD1 few TRBV25-1 CASSALGGTGYTDTQYF TGTGCCAGCAGTGCTTTGGGAGGGACAGGGTACACAGATACGCAGTATTTT
TRBJ2-1 . . TRBV5-1 CASSLYGAHRDEQFF TGCGCCAGCAGCTTGTATGGGGCCCATAGGGATGAGCAGTTCTTC
TRBJ1-6 TRBD1 once TRBV10-3 CAISESTGFRSPLHF TGTGCCATCAGTGAGTCGACAGGGTTCCGTTCACCCCTCCACTTT
TRBJ1-1 . . TRBV5-1 CASSAQTNTEAFF TGCGCCAGCAGCGCACAGACGAACACTGAAGCTTTCTTT
TRBJ2-5 . few TRBV19 CASKAGETQYF TGTGCCAGTAAAGCAGGAGAGACCCAGTACTTC
TRBJ2-4 TRBD2 . TRBV14 CASSDSFQRGWAKNIQYF TGTGCCAGCAGCGACTCGTTCCAGCGGGGTTGGGCCAAAAACATTCAGTACTTC
TRBJ2-3 . . TRBV11-2 CASSLGLRVGSDTQYF TGTGCCAGCAGCTTAGGTCTGAGGGTTGGGTCAGATACGCAGTATTTT
TRBJ1-3 . . TRBV5-6 CASSGGDPSGNTIYF TGTGCCAGCAGCGGGGGGGACCCTTCTGGAAACACCATATATTTT
TRBJ2-7 TRBD2 . TRBV18 CASSPPPSGFSYEQYF TGTGCCAGCTCACCACCTCCTAGCGGGTTCTCCTACGAGCAGTACTTC
TRBJ1-5 . . TRBV4-1 CASSQSPIGVEGPQHF TGCGCCAGCAGCCAAAGCCCCATCGGGGTCGAAGGGCCCCAGCATTTT
TRBJ2-7 . . TRBV6-5 CASSYSSQGGWEQYF TGTGCTAGCAGTTACTCGTCGCAGGGGGGTTGGGAGCAGTACTTC
TRBJ1-2 TRBD1 once TRBV19 CASSPGGANYGYTF TGTGCCAGTAGCCCAGGGGGCGCGAACTATGGCTACACCTTC
TRBJ2-3 TRBD2 . TRBV5-1 CASSFERGYTDTQYF TGCGCCAGCAGCTTCGAGCGGGGGTATACAGATACGCAGTATTTT
TRBJ2-7 TRBD1 once TRBV6-1 CASTGQGEKYEQYF TGTGCCAGCACGGGGCAGGGGGAAAAGTACGAGCAGTACTTC
TRBJ1-5 TRBD1 . TRBV30 CAWRDSPRDRGEGNQPQHF TGTGCCTGGAGAGACTCCCCCCGGGACAGGGGAGAAGGCAATCAGCCCCAGCATTTT
TRBJ2-7 . . TRBV28 CASSLGTVYEQYF TGTGCCAGCAGTTTAGGGACTGTATACGAGCAGTACTTC
TRBJ2-5 TRBD1 . TRBV2 CASSGTGARETQYF TGTGCCAGCAGTGGGACAGGGGCCCGGGAGACCCAGTACTTC
TRBJ2-3 TRBD2 . TRBV4-2 CASSHDRLAGGKDTQYF TGTGCCAGCAGCCACGACCGACTAGCGGGGGGTAAAGATACGCAGTATTTT